This T cell receptor (beta chain) emerged from a study of T cell changes during pregnancy in multiple sclerosis. The assay was immunoSEQ multiplex PCR, and TCRdb's table has in-frame clones only and misses some. The table has about 93,000 clones, about 92% seen once. This CDR3 is 14 amino acids long. The junction had 14 bases not matched to a gene; V was cut back by 10 bases and J by 7 bases. Germline loops: CDR1 LNHDA, CDR2 SQIVND (reference sequence). The specimen was peripheral blood, collected after pregnancy. The source is a female donor with multiple sclerosis, enrolled in a pregnancy study. This chain connects TRBV19 to TRBJ1-1, with 8 bases that match TRBD1. The CDR3 coding sequence is TGTGCCACCGAGATTCGACAGGGGAGGGGTGAAGCTTTCTTT. It translates to CATEIRQGRGEAFF.